This TCR beta chain was recorded in a study of blood T cell repertoires in COVID-19. Sequencing used immunoSEQ multiplex PCR; TCRdb keeps in-frame clones, though not all of them. The repertoire holds hundreds of thousands of clones, with about 85% as singletons. In its sample, this clone was seen a few times. This TCR came from a woman younger than 30 who had recovered from COVID-19. The sequenced sample was peripheral blood.

The CDR3: CSVEDTGFYYGYTF. The CDR3 region has the DNA TGCAGCGTTGAAGATACGGGGTTTTACTATGGCTACACCTTC. This chain connects TRBV29-1 to TRBJ1-2, with D uncertain. The CDR3 is made up of 14 amino acids. The germline V gene encodes CDR1 SQVTM and CDR2 ANQGSEA. The V and J ends lost 0 bases and 3 bases respectively, with 11 bases between them. The variable domain in full, with the rest retrieved from reference TRBV29-1 and TRBJ1-2, is SAVISQKPSRDICQRGTSLTIQCQVDSQVTMMFWYRQQPGQSLTLIATANQGSEATYESGFVIDKFPISRPNLTFSTLTVSNMSPEDSSIYLCSVEDTGFYYGYTFGSGTRLTVV.